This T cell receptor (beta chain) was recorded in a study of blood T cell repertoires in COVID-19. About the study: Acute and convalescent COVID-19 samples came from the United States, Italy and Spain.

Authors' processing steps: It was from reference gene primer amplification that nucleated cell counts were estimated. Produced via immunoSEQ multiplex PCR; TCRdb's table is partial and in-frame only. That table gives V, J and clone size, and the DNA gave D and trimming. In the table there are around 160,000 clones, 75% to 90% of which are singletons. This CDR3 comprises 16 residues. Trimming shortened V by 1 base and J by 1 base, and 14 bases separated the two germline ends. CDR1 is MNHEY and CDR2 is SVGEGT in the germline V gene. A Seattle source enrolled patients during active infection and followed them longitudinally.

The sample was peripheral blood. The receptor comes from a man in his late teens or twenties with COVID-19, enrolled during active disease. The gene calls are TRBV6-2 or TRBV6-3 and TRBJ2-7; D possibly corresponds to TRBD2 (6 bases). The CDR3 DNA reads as TGTGCCAGCAGTTACTTTGGAGTAGGGAGGTCCTACGAGCAGTACTTC. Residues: CASSYFGVGRSYEQYF.